Presented here are 19 T cell receptor beta chains from one specimen sequenced in a study of cytomegalovirus exposure and HLA in healthy donors. The PCR made use of 60 Vbeta and 13 Jbeta primers. Method: immunoSEQ multiplex PCR; TCRdb's copy keeps in-frame clones and lacks some. Here the sample spans around 110,000 clones, 9% to 10% being singletons. Sequenced input: PBMCs. All receptors come from a man aged 30 to 39 in good health and CMV-seronegative.

This clone was seen more than once but under ten times. The chain couples TRBV11-2 to TRBJ1-5; D remains ambiguous. The V end lost 5 bases, the J end lost 2 bases, and 7 bases lay between the germline ends. Germline V lookup: CDR1 SGHAT, CDR2 FQNNGV. The CDR3 totals 13 residues. The CDR3 sequence is CASSTHRNQPQHF. CDR3 sequence (DNA): TGTGCCAGCAGCACACACCGCAATCAGCCCCAGCATTTT.

The CDR3 is CASSQARVQETQYF. The CDR3 region has the DNA TGTGCCAGCTCCCAAGCCAGGGTCCAAGAGACCCAGTACTTC. The rearrangement links TRBV18 to TRBJ2-5; tentatively, D is TRBD1 (5 bases). Germline V gene data show CDR1 as KGHSH and CDR2 as LQKENI. The CDR3 sequence is 14 residues long. V shed 6 bases and J shed 1 base, with 12 bases lying between them.

The chain is built from TRBV30 and TRBJ2-5; perhaps TRBD1 as D (6 bases). The V gene lost 2 bases and the J gene lost 5 bases, with 15 bases spanning the gap. The CDR3 sequence is 14 residues long. Germline V gene lookup returns CDR1 GTSNPN and CDR2 SVGIG (reference sequence). CDR3 region: CAWSSLGAQETQYF. The CDR3 nucleotides read TGTGCCTGGAGTTCTCTGGGGGCTCAGGAGACCCAGTACTTC.

The chain recombines TRBV23-1 with TRBJ1-4, with D unresolved. TRBV23-1 is an ORF; its function is uncertain. CDR3 length: 17 amino acids. V lost 5 bases to trimming and J lost 0 bases, with 16 bases between them. This CDR3 is CASSFPVKGATNEKLFF. CDR3 in DNA: TGCGCCAGCAGTTTTCCCGTAAAAGGAGCAACTAATGAAAAACTGTTTTTT.

This clone was found a few times. The rearrangement joins TRBV4-3 to TRBJ2-7; D gene uncertain. V lost 1 base, J lost 3 bases, and 13 bases lay in between. Germline V gene lookup returns CDR1 LGHNA and CDR2 YSLEER. This CDR3 has 15 amino acids. The CDR3 protein is CASSQATARNYEQYF. DNA of the CDR3: TGCGCCAGCAGCCAAGCAACAGCCAGGAACTACGAGCAGTACTTC.

This clone came up a few times. The chain uses TRBV5-1 and TRBJ2-7; tentative D call: TRBD1 (6 bases). The CDR3 covers 14 residues. V lost 4 bases, J lost 2 bases, and 13 bases lay in between. CDR1 and CDR2 from the germline V gene are SGHRS and YFSETQ. The CDR3 DNA reads as TGCGCCAGCAGCCCCGGTGGGGGCACCTACGAGCAGTACTTC. It encodes CASSPGGGTYEQYF.

This clone was found a few times. V gene TRBV30 combines with J gene TRBJ1-2; D is undetermined. CDR3 length: 11 residues. The germline V gene has CDR1 GTSNPN and CDR2 SVGIG (reference sequence). The ends were cut back, 0 bases at V and 8 bases at J, with 7 bases in the middle. The CDR3 DNA follows: TGTGCCTGGAGTGTGTATAGAGGCTACACCTTC. This gives the protein CAWSVYRGYTF.

The genes are TRBV18 and TRBJ1-2; 8 nucleotides line up with TRBD1. CDR3 length: 14 amino acids. Per the germline V gene, CDR1 is KGHSH and CDR2 is LQKENI. The trim removed 3 bases at V and 2 bases at J, leaving 2 bases unmatched. The CDR3 DNA reads as TGTGCCAGCTCACCGGACAGGGCGAACTATGGCTACACCTTC. This sequence encodes CASSPDRANYGYTF.

A few counts support this clone. The chain joins TRBV6-6 to TRBJ1-2; D unclear. V lost 8 bases to trimming and J lost 7 bases, with 14 bases between them. This CDR3 has 12 residues. Looked up from germline, CDR1 is MNHNY and CDR2 is SVGAGI (reference sequence). This chain's CDR3 is CASRERAAGYTF. The CDR3 coding sequence is TGTGCCAGCCGGGAAAGGGCGGCTGGCTACACCTTC.

The CDR3 nucleotides read TGCGCCAGCAGCCAAGAGTGGAGAAGACGGGGCTACACCTTC. Protein product: CASSQEWRRRGYTF. V and J are TRBV4-1 and TRBJ1-2, with D unclear. The length of the CDR3 is 14 residues. The V and J ends lost 0 bases and 8 bases respectively, with 13 bases between them. Per germline, CDR1 MGHRA and CDR2 YSYEKL.

This clone was counted only a few times. The CDR3 here is CASSAPGQGSYGYTF. The CDR3 coding sequence is TGTGCCAGTAGCGCCCCTGGACAGGGCAGCTATGGCTACACCTTC. The rearrangement links TRBV19 to TRBJ1-2; 8 bases map to TRBD1. This CDR3 has 15 amino acids. V gave up 6 bases and J gave up 4 bases; unmatched junction bases: 10. Germline V gene lookup returns CDR1 LNHDA and CDR2 SQIVND (reference sequence).

This rearrangement joins TRBV11-2 to TRBJ2-7, with a tentative D call TRBD2 (6 bases). This CDR3 has 15 amino acids. The V end lost 1 base, the J end lost 4 bases, and 14 bases lay between the germline ends. Germline CDR1 reads SGHAT; CDR2 reads FQNNGV. The CDR3 bases are TGTGCCAGCAGCTTAGTGTATCGGGGGTTTTACGAGCAGTACTTC. Translated: CASSLVYRGFYEQYF.

This chain links TRBV30 with TRBJ1-2; D perhaps matches TRBD1 (5 bases). Trimming shortened V by 3 bases and J by 4 bases, and 15 bases separated the two germline ends. CDR1 GTSNPN and CDR2 SVGIG come from the germline V gene (reference sequence). The CDR3 length is 14 residues. The CDR3 reads CAWRRGVGSYGYTF. The CDR3 DNA sequence: TGTGCCTGGAGACGGGGGGTGGGATCCTATGGCTACACCTTC.

J is TRBJ2-1 and V is TRBV28; TRBD2 is a possible D gene (6 bases). V shed 6 bases and J shed 7 bases, with 13 bases lying between them. Per germline, CDR1 MDHEN and CDR2 SYDVKM. This CDR3 spans 13 amino acids. CDR3 nucleotides: TGTGCCAGCAGCCTACCGACTAGTAATGAGCAGTTCTTC. Encoded protein: CASSLPTSNEQFF.

The rearrangement links TRBV29-1 to TRBJ1-5; the match to TRBD1 covers 8 bases. CDR1 is SQVTM and CDR2 is ANQGSEA in the germline V gene. Trimming removed 7 bases from V and 5 bases from J; junction bases left unmatched: 13. The CDR3 runs 15 residues. CDR3 sequence: CSAALGSGGDQPQHF. CDR3 bases: TGCAGCGCCGCTCTCGGTTCAGGGGGCGATCAGCCCCAGCATTTT.

This clone has only a few counts. The limits of the CDR3 on the DNA are not certain, so only TCRdb's listed CDR3 is given. The chain links TRBV12-5 to TRBJ2-5; TRBD2 was called by the table and not checked on the DNA. Germline V gives CDR1 LGHNT, CDR2 FRNRAP. Ends included, the CDR3 has 15 residues. CDR3: CASGFGNGEGETQYF.

This clone was seen a few times. This chain links TRBV10-2 with TRBJ1-2, with 7 bases fitting TRBD1. The CDR3 sequence is 13 residues long. CDR1 WSHSY and CDR2 SAAADI come from the germline V gene. The V segment lost 5 bases and the J segment 3 bases; nucleotides outside the gene matches: 3. CDR3 sequence reads: CASSSTGDYGYTF. Written as DNA, the CDR3 is TGCGCCAGCAGTTCTACAGGGGACTATGGCTACACCTTC.

This clone came up a few times. The chain recombines TRBV6-6 with TRBJ1-1; D is undetermined. Trimming removed 0 bases at V and 2 bases at J, with 4 bases between. Per germline, CDR1 MNHNY and CDR2 SVGAGI (reference sequence). CDR3 length: 13 amino acids. The CDR3 loop reads CASSYSSNTEAFF. CDR3 nucleotide sequence: TGTGCCAGCAGTTACTCTAGCAACACTGAAGCTTTCTTT.

V usage is TRBV28 and J usage is TRBJ1-2; no clear D. CDR3 length equals 14 residues. Per germline, CDR1 MDHEN and CDR2 SYDVKM. Trimming took off 6 bases at V and 2 bases at J, with 13 bases between the two ends. CDR3 in amino acids: CASRAEGGNYGYTF. The CDR3 DNA follows: TGTGCCAGCAGGGCGGAGGGCGGGAACTATGGCTACACCTTC.